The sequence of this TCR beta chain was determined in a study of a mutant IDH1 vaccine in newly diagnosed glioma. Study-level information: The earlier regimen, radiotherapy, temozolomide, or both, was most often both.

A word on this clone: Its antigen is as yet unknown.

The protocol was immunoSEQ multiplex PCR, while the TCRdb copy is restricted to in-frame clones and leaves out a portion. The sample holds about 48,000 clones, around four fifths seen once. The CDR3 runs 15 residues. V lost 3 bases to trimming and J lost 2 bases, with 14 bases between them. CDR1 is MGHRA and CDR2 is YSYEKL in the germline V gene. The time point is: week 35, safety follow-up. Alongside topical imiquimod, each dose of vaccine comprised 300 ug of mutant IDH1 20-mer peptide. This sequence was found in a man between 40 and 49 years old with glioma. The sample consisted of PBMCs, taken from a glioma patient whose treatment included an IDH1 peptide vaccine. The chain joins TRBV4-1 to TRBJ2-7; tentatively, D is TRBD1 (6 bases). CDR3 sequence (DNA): TGCGCCAGCAGCCACCCTGGGGACAATACCTACGAGCAGTACTTC. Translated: CASSHPGDNTYEQYF.